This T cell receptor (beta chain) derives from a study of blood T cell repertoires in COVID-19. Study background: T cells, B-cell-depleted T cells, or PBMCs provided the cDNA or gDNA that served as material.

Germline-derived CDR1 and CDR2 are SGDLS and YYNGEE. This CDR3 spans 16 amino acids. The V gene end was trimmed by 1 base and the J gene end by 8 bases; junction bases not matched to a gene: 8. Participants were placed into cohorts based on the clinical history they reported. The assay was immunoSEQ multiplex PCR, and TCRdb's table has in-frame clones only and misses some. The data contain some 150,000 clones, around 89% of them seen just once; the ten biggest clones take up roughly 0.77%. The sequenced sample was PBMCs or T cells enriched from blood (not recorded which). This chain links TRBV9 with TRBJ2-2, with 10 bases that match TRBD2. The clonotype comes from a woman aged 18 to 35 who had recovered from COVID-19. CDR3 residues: CASSVFLAGANGELFF. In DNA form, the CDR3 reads TGTGCCAGCAGCGTATTTCTAGCGGGAGCAAATGGGGAGCTGTTTTTT.